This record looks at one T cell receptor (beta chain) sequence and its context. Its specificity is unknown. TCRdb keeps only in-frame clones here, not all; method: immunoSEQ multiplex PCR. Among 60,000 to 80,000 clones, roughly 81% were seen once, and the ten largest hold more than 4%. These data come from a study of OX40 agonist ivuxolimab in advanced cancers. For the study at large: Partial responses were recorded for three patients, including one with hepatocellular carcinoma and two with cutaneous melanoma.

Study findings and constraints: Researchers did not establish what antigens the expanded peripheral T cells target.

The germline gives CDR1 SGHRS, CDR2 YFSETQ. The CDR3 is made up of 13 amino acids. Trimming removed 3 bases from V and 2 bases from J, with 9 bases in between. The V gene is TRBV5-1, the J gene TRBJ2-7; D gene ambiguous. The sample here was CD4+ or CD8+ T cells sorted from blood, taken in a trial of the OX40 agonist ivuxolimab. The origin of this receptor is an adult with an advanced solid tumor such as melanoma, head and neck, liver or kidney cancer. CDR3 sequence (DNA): TGCGCCAGCAGCTCCGGTGTAACCTACGAGCAGTACTTC. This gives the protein CASSSGVTYEQYF. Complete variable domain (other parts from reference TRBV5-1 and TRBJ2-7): KAGVTQTPRYLIKTRGQQVTLSCSPISGHRSVSWYQQTPGQGLQFLFEYFSETQRNKGNFPGRFSGRQFSNSRSEMNVSTLELGDSALYLCASSSGVTYEQYFGPGTRLTVT.